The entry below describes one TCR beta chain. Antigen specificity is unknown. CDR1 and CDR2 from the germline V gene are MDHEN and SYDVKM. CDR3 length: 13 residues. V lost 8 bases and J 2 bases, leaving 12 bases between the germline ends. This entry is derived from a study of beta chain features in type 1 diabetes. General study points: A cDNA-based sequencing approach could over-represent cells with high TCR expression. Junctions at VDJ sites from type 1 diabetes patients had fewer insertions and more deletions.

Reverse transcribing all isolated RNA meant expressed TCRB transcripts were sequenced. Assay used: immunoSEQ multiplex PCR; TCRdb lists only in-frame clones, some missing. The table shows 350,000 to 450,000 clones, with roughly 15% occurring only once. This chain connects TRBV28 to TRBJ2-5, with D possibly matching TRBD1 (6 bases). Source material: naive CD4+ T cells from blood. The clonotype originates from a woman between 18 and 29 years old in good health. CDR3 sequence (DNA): TGTGCCAGCCTCGACAGGAGACAAGAGACCCAGTACTTC. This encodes CASLDRRQETQYF. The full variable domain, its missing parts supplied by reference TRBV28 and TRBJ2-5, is DVKVTQSSRYLVKRTGEKVFLECVQDMDHENMFWYRQDPGLGLRLIYFSYDVKMKEKGDIPEGYSVSREKKERFSLILESASTNQTSMYLCASLDRRQETQYFGPGTRLLVL.